This T cell receptor (beta chain) appears in the sequencing data of a study of T cell responses to AZD1222 COVID-19 vaccine. Study observations and caveats: Mostly white British, mostly female donors; authors suggested clonal diversity may be underestimated.

Measured with immunoSEQ multiplex PCR; TCRdb has only the in-frame clones, and not every one. The table has roughly 150,000 clones, around nine tenths seen once. Trimming took 0 bases from V and 7 from J, leaving 3 bases between them. Germline-derived CDR1 and CDR2 are LGHNA and YSLEER. The CDR3 is 12 amino acids. About this clone: The antigen is not known.

The sequenced sample was peripheral blood, obtained 28 days after the second AZD1222 dose. V is TRBV4-3 and J is TRBJ1-4; no firm D call. The clonotype originates from an adult who received the AZD1222 COVID-19 vaccine. CDR3 DNA sequence: TGCGCCAGCAGCCAAGAGGGTGAAAAACTGTTTTTT. It yields the protein CASSQEGEKLFF.